The sample holds a few counts of the clone carrying this T cell receptor beta chain. Antigen unknown. Trimming took off 1 base at V and 0 bases at J, with 17 bases between the two ends. Germline assignment: CDR1 SGHTA and CDR2 FQGNSA. The CDR3 contains 18 residues. This specimen belongs to a study of human T cells and chemical hapten exposure. Described time point: pre-sensitization, week 0. Treatment indicated: therapeutic diphenylcyclopropenone sensitization with weekly scalp DPC. The study drew its donors from alopecia patients who were 18 to 70 years old and suitable for DPC. Individual cDNA molecules had unique molecular identifiers attached to them by the library. Per the authors' pipeline: Samples held a median of around 100,000 TCRs, range about 20,000–690,600. TCRdb called the RACE reads again in MiXCR, with one record for every CDR3 protein. The V and J calls reflect TCRdb's pipeline rather than the authors' work. The table has 50,000 to 65,000 distinct CDR3 sequences, roughly 10% seen once.

Points from the study as a whole: Those TCRs sitting above 1 in 1000 frequency stayed the same with DPC sensitization.

This TCR came from a woman aged 40 to 49 with alopecia areata. Some clones in this sample may be carry-over from other donors' samples. V gene TRBV7-2 combines with J gene TRBJ2-3; D may correspond to TRBD1 or TRBD2 (5 bases each). The sample consisted of whole blood, taken in connection with sensitization to the hapten diphenylcyclopropenone (DPC). DNA for the CDR3: TGTGCCAGCAGCTTAGGGAGGTCGGGGCCTAGTAGCACAGATACGCAGTATTTT. Amino acid sequence: CASSLGRSGPSSTDTQYF.